This is a list of T cell receptor beta chains from one sample in a study of blood T cell repertoires in COVID-19. TCRdb keeps only in-frame clones here, not all; method: immunoSEQ multiplex PCR. The sample consists of fewer than 200,000 clones, about 90% of them appearing once. The sequenced material came from PBMCs or T cells enriched from blood (not recorded which). The receptors come from a woman aged 18-30 years who had recovered from COVID-19. CDR3s include the opening cysteine and the closing phenylalanine or tryptophan. A D gene is named only where the DNA matches it firmly. The size of a clone is reported for some rows only, either as once, few or many, or as a class for expanded clones.

>TRBV6-5|.|TRBJ1-5|.
TGTGCCAGCAGGTTGGACAATCTCAATCAGCCCCAGCATTTT
CASRLDNLNQPQHF
>TRBV4-2|.|TRBJ2-5|TRBD2
TGTGCCAGCAGCCCCGGACTAGCGAACCAAGAGACCCAGTACTTC
CASSPGLANQETQYF
>TRBV6-5|.|TRBJ2-2|.
TGTGCCAGCAGCCGGACACCAAACACCGGGGAGCTGTTTTTT
CASSRTPNTGELFF
>TRBV18|.|TRBJ2-5|TRBD1
TGTGCCAGCTCACGGGGACAGCAAGAGACCCAGTACTTC
CASSRGQQETQYF
>TRBV6-1|.|TRBJ2-1|TRBD1
TGTGCCAGCAGTGAAACAGGGGGCGGGTTCTTC
CASSETGGGFF
>TRBV25-1|once|TRBJ2-1|.
TGTGCCAGCAGTCCGGGGAGGTCTATCTCCTACAATGAGCAGTTCTTC
CASSPGRSISYNEQFF
>TRBV5-4|.|TRBJ2-7|.
TGTGCCAGCAGCTTGGACTTCACCCCCTACGAGCAGTACTTC
CASSLDFTPYEQYF
>TRBV2|.|TRBJ1-1|TRBD1
TGTGCCAGCACTTTGACAGGGGGCTTGAGTGAAGCTTTCTTT
CASTLTGGLSEAFF
>TRBV5-4|.|TRBJ2-1|TRBD2
TGTGCCAGCAGCTTGGGGGTAGCGGGAGTCAGCAATGAGCAGTTCTTC
CASSLGVAGVSNEQFF
>TRBV18|.|TRBJ2-7|TRBD1
TGTGCCAGCTCACCTGGACAGGGGACCTACGAGCAGTACTTC
CASSPGQGTYEQYF
>TRBV16|.|TRBJ2-1|TRBD2
TGTGCCACCCAACTAGCGGACCTTTACAATGGGCAGTTCTTC
CATQLADLYNGQFF
>TRBV16|.|TRBJ1-6|.
TGTGCCAGCAACCCGGGTGGTTCACCCCTCCACTTT
CASNPGGSPLHF
>TRBV3-1/TRBV3-2|.|TRBJ2-3|.
TGTGCCAGCAGCCCACAACAACCAGGGGTGGCAGATACGCAGTATTTT
CASSPQQPGVADTQYF
>TRBV19|.|TRBJ2-6|TRBD1
TGTGCCAGTAGTTTACAGGGGGCGATGACTGGGGCCAACGTCCTGACTTTC
CASSLQGAMTGANVLTF
>TRBV14|.|TRBJ2-5|TRBD2
TGTGCCAGCAGCCAAGATGGCGGGGGGGCTACCCAGTACTTC
CASSQDGGGATQYF
>TRBV14|.|TRBJ1-4|TRBD1
TGTGCCAGCAGCCAATCACCGGGACAGGGCCGGTCCGGACTGTTTTTT
CASSQSPGQGRSGLFF